One sample yielded the 25 T cell receptor beta chains listed below, sequenced in a study of T cell changes during pregnancy in multiple sclerosis. Libraries were prepared by immunoSEQ multiplex PCR; TCRdb keeps only in-frame clonotypes and omits some of them. The sample lists 50,000 or so clones, approximately 94% occurring once. Source: CD4+ T cells from peripheral blood mononuclear cells, taken in the third trimester of pregnancy. The receptors shown here come from a female donor with multiple sclerosis, enrolled in a pregnancy study.

This chain uses TRBV6-5 with TRBJ2-7, with 8 bases matching TRBD2. The germline gives CDR1 MNHEY, CDR2 SVGAGI. The CDR3 consists of 15 residues. V shed 7 bases and J 3 bases; nucleotides not matched to a gene: 11. CDR3 loop: CASTRGGASNYEQYF. The CDR3 DNA sequence: TGTGCCAGCACCCGGGGGGGAGCTAGTAACTACGAGCAGTACTTC.

This clone was detected only once. The gene calls are TRBV5-1 and TRBJ2-3; 8 bases fit TRBD2. This CDR3 has 16 residues. Germline V lookup: CDR1 SGHRS, CDR2 YFSETQ. J was trimmed by 1 base and V by 3 bases; bases with no gene match: 7. This chain's CDR3 is CASSSMAGGGTDTQYF. As DNA, the CDR3 is TGCGCCAGCAGCTCTATGGCGGGGGGAGGCACAGATACGCAGTATTTT.

This rearrangement joins TRBV2 to TRBJ2-2, with 7 bases lining up with TRBD2. The germline V gene encodes CDR1 SNHLY and CDR2 FYNNEI. This CDR3 is built from 17 residues. Trimming removed 4 bases from V and 4 bases from J; junction bases left unmatched: 12. DNA of the CDR3: TGTGCCAGCAGTGTGATATTGGGGCGGGAGAGCACCGGGGAGCTGTTTTTT. It encodes CASSVILGRESTGELFF.

The chain is built from TRBV4-3 and TRBJ1-2; D gene unclear. CDR3 length equals 14 residues. CDR1 and CDR2 (germline): LGHNA, YSLEER. The V and J ends lost 4 bases and 2 bases respectively, with 11 bases between them. CDR3 loop: CASSRATRNYGYTF. DNA of the CDR3: TGCGCCAGCAGCCGGGCCACACGCAACTATGGCTACACCTTC.

The chain is built from TRBV6-1 and TRBJ1-1; D is possibly TRBD1 (5 bases). Trimming left V 7 bases short and J 5 bases short, with 14 bases between. Germline CDR1 and CDR2: MNHNS and SASEGT. This CDR3 is 13 amino acids long. The CDR3 reads CASNLGGVTEAFF. The CDR3 bases are TGTGCCAGCAACCTTGGAGGGGTGACTGAAGCTTTCTTT.

This rearrangement joins TRBV6-4 to TRBJ1-6; 10 nucleotides line up with TRBD1. V shed 2 bases, J shed 10 bases, and the junction held 5 bases outside the gene matches. Germline CDR1 is MRHNA and CDR2 is SNTAGT. This CDR3 is 15 amino acids long. The CDR3 coding sequence is TGTGCCAGCAGTGACCACGCGACAGGGGGCTCACCCCTCCACTTT. Amino acid sequence: CASSDHATGGSPLHF.

V gene TRBV18 combines with J gene TRBJ2-1, with 7 bases lining up with TRBD2. Germline lookup yields CDR1 KGHSH and CDR2 LQKENI. Germline trimming cut 2 bases from V and 8 bases from J; bases unmatched to any gene: 6. This CDR3 is built from 14 residues. The CDR3 spells CASSPGLEKYEQFF. The CDR3 DNA is TGTGCCAGCTCACCAGGACTAGAGAAGTATGAGCAGTTCTTC.

The V call is TRBV9, the J call TRBJ2-5, with 7 bases matching TRBD2. After removal of 0 bases from V and 0 bases from J, the junction contained 11 bases not matched to a gene. Germline V gene sequence: CDR1 SGDLS, CDR2 YYNGEE. The CDR3 has 18 amino acids. The CDR3 loop reads CASSVGIAGRPYQETQYF. CDR3 nucleotides: TGTGCCAGCAGCGTAGGCATAGCGGGCCGCCCGTACCAAGAGACCCAGTACTTC.

The chain employs TRBV28 and TRBJ1-2; D is perhaps TRBD1 (5 bases). There are 13 residues in the CDR3. CDR1 is MDHEN and CDR2 is SYDVKM in the germline V gene. Trimming shortened V by 10 bases and J by 8 bases, and 20 bases separated the two germline ends. The CDR3 spells CATIGRGSGGYTF. CDR3 coding DNA: TGTGCCACGATCGGGAGGGGTAGCGGGGGCTACACCTTC.

This clone was counted a single time. The genes are TRBV2 and TRBJ2-2; D gene ambiguous. Per the germline V gene, CDR1 is SNHLY and CDR2 is FYNNEI. V was clipped by 4 bases and J by 3 bases, with 9 bases between them. This CDR3 has 14 amino acids. The CDR3 coding sequence is TGTGCCAGCAGTGGGATAGGAGACACCGGGGAGCTGTTTTTT. Amino acid sequence: CASSGIGDTGELFF.

The chain links TRBV29-1 to TRBJ1-1; maybe TRBD1 (5 bases). There are 15 residues in the CDR3. Germline V gene sequence: CDR1 SQVTM, CDR2 ANQGSEA. With 2 bases removed from V and 4 bases from J, the gap between germline ends came to 17 bases. DNA of the CDR3: TGCAGCGTTGAAAACGCGCGCGGGGCGGGCACTGAAGCTTTCTTT. Translating it yields CSVENARGAGTEAFF.

V is TRBV9 and J is TRBJ1-6; a weak D match, TRBD1 (5 bases). CDR3 length: 18 residues. In germline, CDR1 is SGDLS, CDR2 YYNGEE. V was clipped by 3 bases and J by 5 bases, with 21 bases between them. The chain's CDR3 is CASSGEGRAANNNSPLHF. In DNA form, the CDR3 reads TGTGCCAGCAGCGGCGAGGGGAGGGCGGCTAATAATAATTCACCCCTCCACTTT.

The chain recombines TRBV28 with TRBJ2-1, with 7 bases that match TRBD1. This CDR3 is built from 15 residues. The V gene's germline CDR1 is MDHEN and CDR2 SYDVKM. V trimming: 5 bases; J trimming: 6 bases; junction bases outside the gene matches: 10. CDR3 sequence (DNA): TGTGCCAGCAGTCTCGACAGGGTCTGGGGCAATGAGCAGTTCTTC. The encoded protein is CASSLDRVWGNEQFF.

J is TRBJ1-1 and V is TRBV28; no clear D gene. This CDR3 contains 11 residues. The germline V gene encodes CDR1 MDHEN and CDR2 SYDVKM. Between the trimmed V and J ends, which lost 6 bases and 11 bases, there was a span of 13 bases. As DNA, the CDR3 is TGTGCCAGCAGCCTGGAGGCTCCCGCTTTCTTT. Its protein product is CASSLEAPAFF.

This clone has a handful of counts. V is TRBV4-1 and J is TRBJ1-5; 8 positions match TRBD1. This CDR3 comprises 15 residues. The V gene's germline CDR1 is MGHRA and CDR2 YSYEKL. V was clipped by 3 bases and J by 8 bases; unmatched bases: 9. CDR3 region: CASSHSAGGREPQHF. The CDR3 DNA reads TGCGCCAGCAGCCACTCTGCAGGGGGCAGGGAGCCCCAGCATTTT.

The CDR3 DNA reads TGTGCCAGCAGTATGGCAGGGGGCGACTATGGCTACACCTTC. Translating gives CASSMAGGDYGYTF. J is TRBJ1-2 and V is TRBV6-1; 8 bases fit TRBD1. The CDR3 contains 14 residues. Losses at the gene ends were 5 bases for V and 3 bases for J; bases not matched to a gene: 5. Germline V gene lookup returns CDR1 MNHNS and CDR2 SASEGT.

This clone was seen just once. The rearrangement uses TRBV6-5 and TRBJ2-1, with 13 bases identical to TRBD2. The CDR3 is 14 residues long. Germline CDR1 is MNHEY and CDR2 is SVGAGI. The junction had 1 base not matched to a gene; V was cut back by 5 bases and J by 6 bases. CDR3 amino acids: CASSTSGRVNEQFF. The CDR3 coding sequence is TGTGCCAGCAGTACTAGCGGGAGGGTCAATGAGCAGTTCTTC.

J is TRBJ1-3 and V is TRBV5-6, with D unclear. CDR3 length: 12 amino acids. V lost 4 bases and J 4 bases, leaving 6 bases between the germline ends. The V gene's germline CDR1 is SGHDT and CDR2 YYEEEE. Here the CDR3 DNA reads TGTGCCAGCAGCCAACACGGAAACACCATATATTTT. Its translation is CASSQHGNTIYF.

The genes are TRBV18 and TRBJ2-7; TRBD1 aligns across 8 bases. The junction had 12 bases not matched to a gene; V was cut back by 6 bases and J by 5 bases. Germline lookup yields CDR1 KGHSH and CDR2 LQKENI. This CDR3 contains 15 residues. The CDR3 reads CASSRRPTGEDEQYF. The DNA for the CDR3 is TGTGCCAGCTCCCGACGGCCGACAGGGGAGGACGAGCAGTACTTC.

The V gene is TRBV6-5, the J gene TRBJ2-3; tentative D call: TRBD1 (5 bases). With 10 bases removed from V and 6 bases from J, the gap between germline ends came to 17 bases. Germline CDR1 reads MNHEY; CDR2 reads SVGAGI. The CDR3 sequence is 13 residues long. CDR3 sequence: CAIRVALSDTQYF. The CDR3, as DNA: TGTGCCATCAGGGTTGCGCTTTCTGATACGCAGTATTTT.

This sequence joins TRBV29-1 and TRBJ2-7, with TRBD1 as a possible D gene (5 bases). Looked up from germline, CDR1 is SQVTM and CDR2 is ANQGSEA. This CDR3 comprises 11 residues. Trimming shortened V by 4 bases and J by 2 bases, and 6 bases separated the two germline ends. For the CDR3, the DNA is TGCAGCGTTGGGACACCCTACGAGCAGTACTTC. Translation: CSVGTPYEQYF.

The chain has TRBV29-1 and TRBJ2-7; TRBD2 aligns across 12 bases. V was pared by 5 bases and J by 3 bases, with 2 bases of the junction left unmatched. From germline, CDR1 is SQVTM and CDR2 ANQGSEA. This CDR3 comprises 13 residues. CDR3 sequence reads: CSVKGLAGYEQYF. CDR3 DNA sequence: TGCAGCGTTAAGGGACTAGCGGGCTACGAGCAGTACTTC.

The V and J genes are TRBV6-1 and TRBJ2-6; TRBD2 might be the D (6 bases). The CDR3 is 17 residues long. The V gene's germline CDR1 is MNHNS and CDR2 SASEGT. Trimming stripped 4 bases from V and 0 bases from J, with 13 bases between. The CDR3 loop reads CASSAGGGNSGANVLTF. CDR3 coding DNA: TGTGCCAGCAGTGCCGGTGGGGGGAACTCTGGGGCCAACGTCCTGACTTTC.

The rearrangement joins TRBV19 to TRBJ1-1, with 8 bases that match TRBD1. Germline values: CDR1 LNHDA, CDR2 SQIVND (reference sequence). The CDR3 contains 14 residues. The trim removed 6 bases at V and 4 bases at J, leaving 7 bases unmatched. The CDR3 spells CASREAGGVTEAFF. For the CDR3, the DNA is TGTGCCAGTAGGGAAGCAGGGGGCGTCACTGAAGCTTTCTTT. Combining the CDR3 with reference TRBV19 and TRBJ1-1 gives the whole variable domain DGGITQSPKYLFRKEGQNVTLSCEQNLNHDAMYWYRQDPGQGLRLIYYSQIVNDFQKGDIAEGYSVSREKKESFPLTVTSAQKNPTAFYLCASREAGGVTEAFFGQGTRLTVV.

The V and J genes are TRBV5-1 and TRBJ2-7, with D tentatively TRBD2 (6 bases). Trimming removed 2 bases from V and 0 bases from J, with 9 bases in between. The CDR3 covers 14 residues. The germline gives CDR1 SGHRS, CDR2 YFSETQ. CDR3 region: CASSFLADSYEQYF. For the CDR3, the DNA is TGCGCCAGCAGCTTCTTAGCGGACTCCTACGAGCAGTACTTC. Using reference TRBV5-1 and TRBJ2-7 for the parts outside the CDR3, the full variable domain is KAGVTQTPRYLIKTRGQQVTLSCSPISGHRSVSWYQQTPGQGLQFLFEYFSETQRNKGNFPGRFSGRQFSNSRSEMNVSTLELGDSALYLCASSFLADSYEQYFGPGTRLTVT.